There are many counts of the clone carrying this T cell receptor beta chain. CDR3 length: 15 amino acids. Trimming cost V 6 bases and J 8 bases, with 22 bases left between them. Germline CDR1 reads MNHNS; CDR2 reads SASEGT. Time point given: newly diagnosed GD, antithyroid drugs for less than 3 months. After RNA was extracted from PBMCs, the TCR library was made from it. These data come from a study of regulatory T cells in long-lasting Graves disease. Study-level background: Prior antithyroid drug treatment in newly diagnosed Graves' patients lasted under 3 months.

Libraries of TCR beta came from iRepertoire HTBI primers plus Arm-PCR of CDR3 regions. In the study's own analysis: Analysis of the samples identified approximately 63 TRBV and 13 to 15 TRBJ segments. MiXCR was run by TCRdb on the multiplex PCR reads, yielding one entry per CDR3 protein. These V and J calls derive from TCRdb rather than the authors' analysis. The profile shows around 500,000 distinct CDR3 sequences, 15% to 20% of them singletons. Another study also made use of these data, one on T cells in Graves' hyperthyroidism and ophthalmopathy. As that report states: A set of HTBI primers served as the primers for a first-round RT-PCR of the TCR CDR3.

The sequence was collected from a woman aged 35 to 60 with Graves disease. Here the sequenced sample was peripheral blood mononuclear cells (PBMCs), taken at new diagnosis, from a patient treated with antithyroid drugs. The rearrangement joins TRBV6-1 to TRBJ1-2; no definite D call. Here the CDR3 reads CASSETPGAILGYTF. CDR3 sequence (DNA): TGTGCCAGCAGCGAAACCCCGGGAGCAATCTTGGGCTACACCTTC.